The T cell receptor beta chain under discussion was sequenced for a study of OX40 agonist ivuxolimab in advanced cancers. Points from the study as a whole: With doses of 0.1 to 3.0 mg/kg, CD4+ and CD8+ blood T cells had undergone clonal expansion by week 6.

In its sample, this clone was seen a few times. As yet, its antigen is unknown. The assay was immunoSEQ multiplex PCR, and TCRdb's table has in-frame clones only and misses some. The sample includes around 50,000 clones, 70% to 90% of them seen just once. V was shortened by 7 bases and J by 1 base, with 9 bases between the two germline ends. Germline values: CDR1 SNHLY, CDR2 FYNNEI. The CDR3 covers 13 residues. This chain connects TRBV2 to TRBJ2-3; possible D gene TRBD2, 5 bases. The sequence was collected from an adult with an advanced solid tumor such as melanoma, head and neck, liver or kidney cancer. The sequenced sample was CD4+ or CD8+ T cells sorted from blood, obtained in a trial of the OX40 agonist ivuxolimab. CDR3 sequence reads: CASKDSGTDTQYF. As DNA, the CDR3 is TGTGCCAGCAAGGATAGCGGCACAGATACGCAGTATTTT. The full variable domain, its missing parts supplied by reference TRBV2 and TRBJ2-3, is EPEVTQTPSHQVTQMGQEVILRCVPISNHLYFYWYRQILGQKVEFLVSFYNNEISEKSEIFDDQFSVERPDGSNFTLKIRSTKLEDSAMYFCASKDSGTDTQYFGPGTRLTVL.